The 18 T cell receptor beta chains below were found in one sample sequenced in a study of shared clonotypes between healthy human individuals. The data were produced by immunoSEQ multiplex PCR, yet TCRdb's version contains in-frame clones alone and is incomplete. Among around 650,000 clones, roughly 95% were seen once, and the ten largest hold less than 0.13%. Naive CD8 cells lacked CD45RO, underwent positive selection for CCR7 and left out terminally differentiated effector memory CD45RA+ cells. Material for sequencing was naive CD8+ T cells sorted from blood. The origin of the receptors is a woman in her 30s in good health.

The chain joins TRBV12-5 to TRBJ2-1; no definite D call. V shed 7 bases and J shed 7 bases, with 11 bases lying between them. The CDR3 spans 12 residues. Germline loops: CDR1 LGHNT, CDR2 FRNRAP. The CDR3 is CASASDGNEQFF. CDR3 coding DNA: TGTGCTAGTGCCTCGGATGGAAATGAGCAGTTCTTC.

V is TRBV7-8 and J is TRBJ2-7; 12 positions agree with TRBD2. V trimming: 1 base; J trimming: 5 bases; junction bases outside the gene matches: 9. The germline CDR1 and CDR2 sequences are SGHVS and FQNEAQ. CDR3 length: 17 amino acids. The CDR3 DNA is TGTGCCAGCAGCTTAGTTTTTCTAGCGGGAGGGAACGACGAGCAGTACTTC. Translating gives CASSLVFLAGGNDEQYF.

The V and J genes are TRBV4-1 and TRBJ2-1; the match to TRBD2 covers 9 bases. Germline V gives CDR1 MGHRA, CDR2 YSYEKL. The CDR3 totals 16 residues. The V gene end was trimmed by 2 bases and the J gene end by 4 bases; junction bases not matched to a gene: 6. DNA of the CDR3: TGCGCCAGCAGCCAACAGACTAGCGGAATGTACAATGAGCAGTTCTTC. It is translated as CASSQQTSGMYNEQFF.

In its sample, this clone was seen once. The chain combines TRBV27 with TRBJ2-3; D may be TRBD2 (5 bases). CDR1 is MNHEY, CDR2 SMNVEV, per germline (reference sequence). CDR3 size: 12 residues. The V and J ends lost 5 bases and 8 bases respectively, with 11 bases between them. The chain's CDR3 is CASSPTRGTQYF. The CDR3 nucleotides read TGTGCCAGCAGTCCGACCCGGGGTACGCAGTATTTT.

The CDR3 bases are TGTGCCAGCCAGGCGGGGAATGAGCAGTTCTTC. Amino acid sequence: CASQAGNEQFF. The V and J genes are TRBV27 and TRBJ2-1; possible D gene TRBD2, 6 bases. The V end lost 8 bases, the J end lost 7 bases, and 9 bases lay between the germline ends. CDR1 MNHEY and CDR2 SMNVEV come from the germline V gene (reference sequence). The CDR3 extends over 11 amino acids.

Here the CDR3 reads CASSSSPPDYGYTF. CDR3 in DNA: TGTGCCAGCAGCAGCTCCCCGCCCGACTATGGCTACACCTTC. The rearrangement links TRBV13 to TRBJ1-2; D is unresolved. Germline V gene data show CDR1 as PRHDT and CDR2 as FYEKMQ (reference sequence). CDR3 size: 14 residues. Trimming took off 5 bases at V and 3 bases at J, with 13 bases between the two ends.

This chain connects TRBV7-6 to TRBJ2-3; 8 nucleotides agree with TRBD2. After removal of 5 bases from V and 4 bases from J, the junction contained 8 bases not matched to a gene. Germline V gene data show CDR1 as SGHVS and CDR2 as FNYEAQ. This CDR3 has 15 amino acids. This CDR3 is CASSQSGSWADTQYF. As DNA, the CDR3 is TGTGCCAGCAGCCAAAGCGGGAGCTGGGCAGATACGCAGTATTTT.

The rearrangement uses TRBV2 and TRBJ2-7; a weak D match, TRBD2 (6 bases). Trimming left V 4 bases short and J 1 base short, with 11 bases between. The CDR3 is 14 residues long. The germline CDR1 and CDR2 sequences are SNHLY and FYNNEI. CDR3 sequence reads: CASSGSSVSYEQYF. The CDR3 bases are TGTGCCAGCAGTGGGTCTAGCGTATCCTACGAGCAGTACTTC.

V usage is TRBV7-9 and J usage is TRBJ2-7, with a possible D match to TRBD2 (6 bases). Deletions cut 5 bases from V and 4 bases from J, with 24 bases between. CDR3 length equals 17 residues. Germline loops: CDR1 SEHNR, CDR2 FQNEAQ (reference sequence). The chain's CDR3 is CASSGHGTPITLYEQYF. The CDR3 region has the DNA TGTGCCAGCAGCGGACATGGGACTCCGATCACGCTATACGAGCAGTACTTC.

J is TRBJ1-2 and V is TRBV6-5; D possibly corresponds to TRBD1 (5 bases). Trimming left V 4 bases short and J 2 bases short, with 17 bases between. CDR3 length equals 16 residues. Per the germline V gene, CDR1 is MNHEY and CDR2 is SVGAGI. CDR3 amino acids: CASSSSGPRENYGYTF. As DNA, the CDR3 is TGTGCCAGCAGTTCCTCGGGACCTAGGGAGAACTATGGCTACACCTTC.

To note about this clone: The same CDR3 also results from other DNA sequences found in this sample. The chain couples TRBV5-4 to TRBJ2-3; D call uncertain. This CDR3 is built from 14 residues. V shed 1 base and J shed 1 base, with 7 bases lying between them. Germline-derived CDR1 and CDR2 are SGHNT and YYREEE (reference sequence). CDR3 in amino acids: CASSLSPGTDTQYF. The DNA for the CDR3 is TGTGCCAGCAGCTTGAGTCCGGGCACAGATACGCAGTATTTT.

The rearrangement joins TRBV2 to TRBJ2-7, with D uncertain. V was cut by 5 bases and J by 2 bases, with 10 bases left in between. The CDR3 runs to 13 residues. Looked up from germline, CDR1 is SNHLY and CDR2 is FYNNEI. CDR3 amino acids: CASSPPLTYEQYF. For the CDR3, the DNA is TGTGCCAGCAGTCCCCCCCTTACCTACGAGCAGTACTTC.

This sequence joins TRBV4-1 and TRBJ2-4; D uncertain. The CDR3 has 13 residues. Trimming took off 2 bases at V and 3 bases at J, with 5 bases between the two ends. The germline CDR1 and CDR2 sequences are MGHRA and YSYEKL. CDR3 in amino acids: CASSQWVKNIQYF. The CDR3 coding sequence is TGCGCCAGCAGCCAATGGGTCAAAAACATTCAGTACTTC.

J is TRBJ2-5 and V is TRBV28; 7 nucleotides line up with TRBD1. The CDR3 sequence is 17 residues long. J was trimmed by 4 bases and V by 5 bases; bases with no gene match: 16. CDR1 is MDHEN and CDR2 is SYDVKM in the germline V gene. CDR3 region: CASSTNHYRGRGETQYF. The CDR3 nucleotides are TGTGCCAGCAGTACTAACCATTACAGGGGAAGGGGAGAGACCCAGTACTTC.

The CDR3 is CASSPTLTSGRDQHEQFF. The CDR3 DNA reads as TGCGCCAGCAGCCCCACGCTCACTAGCGGGAGAGACCAACATGAGCAGTTCTTC. The V call is TRBV4-1, the J call TRBJ2-1; TRBD2 matches 11 bases. CDR3 length: 18 residues. V gave up 4 bases and J gave up 8 bases; unmatched junction bases: 16. CDR1 and CDR2 from the germline V gene are MGHRA and YSYEKL.

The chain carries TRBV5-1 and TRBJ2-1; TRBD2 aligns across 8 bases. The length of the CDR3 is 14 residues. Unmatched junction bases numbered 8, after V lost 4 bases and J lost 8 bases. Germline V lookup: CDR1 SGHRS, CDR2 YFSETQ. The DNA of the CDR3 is TGCGCCAGCAGCCTCTTTAGCGGGATCGATGAGCAGTTCTTC. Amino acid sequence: CASSLFSGIDEQFF.

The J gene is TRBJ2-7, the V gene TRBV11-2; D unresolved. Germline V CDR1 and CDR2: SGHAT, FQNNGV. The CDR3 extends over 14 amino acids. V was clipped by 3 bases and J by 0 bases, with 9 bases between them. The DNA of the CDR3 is TGTGCCAGCAGCTTCTTCCCGGACTCCTACGAGCAGTACTTC. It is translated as CASSFFPDSYEQYF.

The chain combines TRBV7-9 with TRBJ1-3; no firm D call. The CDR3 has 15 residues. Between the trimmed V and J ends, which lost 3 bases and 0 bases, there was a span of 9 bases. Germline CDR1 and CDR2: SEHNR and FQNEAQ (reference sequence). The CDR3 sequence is CASSFSSSSGNTIYF. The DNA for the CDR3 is TGTGCCAGCAGCTTCAGTTCAAGCTCTGGAAACACCATATATTTT.